Shown below are 8 T cell receptor beta chains from a single sample sequenced in a study of vaccination and CD4 T cells after COVID-19. One entry per CDR3 protein results from TCRdb running MiXCR on the PCR reads. The repertoire has 20,000 to 25,000 distinct CDR3 sequences, roughly 51% of them found once; the top ten carry approximately 1.1%. Sequenced here: CD4+ T cells from blood, sampled before SARS-CoV-2 vaccination. The receptor source for this set is a human donor who had recovered from COVID-19.

The chain uses TRBV4-1 and TRBJ2-7; D is possibly TRBD2 (6 bases). CDR3 length: 14 amino acids. V was cut by 3 bases and J by 4 bases, with 13 bases left in between. Per the germline V gene, CDR1 is MGHRA and CDR2 is YSYEKL. CDR3 DNA sequence: TGCGCCAGCAGCCACGCGGGGCGGCGGTACGAGCAGTACTTC. The encoded protein is CASSHAGRRYEQYF.

The chain uses TRBV7-3 and TRBJ2-7; unclear D gene. This CDR3 comprises 12 residues. Looked up from germline, CDR1 is SGHTA and CDR2 is FQGTGA. The V and J ends lost 7 bases and 7 bases respectively, with 14 bases between them. CDR3 bases: TGTGCCAGCACCACCATGCGGAGTGAGCAGTACTTC. Translation gives CASTTMRSEQYF.

This clonotype appeared a few times. The V call is TRBV6-2 or TRBV6-3, the J call TRBJ1-5, with 9 bases aligning to TRBD1. The V gene's germline CDR1 is MNHEY and CDR2 SVGEGT. J lost 1 base, V lost 5 bases, and 3 bases had no gene match. The CDR3 consists of 15 residues. This CDR3 is CASSTGTGSNQPQHF. The CDR3 DNA sequence: TGTGCCAGCAGTACCGGGACAGGGAGCAATCAGCCCCAGCATTTT.

There are a few counts of this clonotype. This chain joins TRBV30 and TRBJ1-1, with a weak D call TRBD1 (5 bases). CDR1 is GTSNPN, CDR2 SVGIG, per germline (reference sequence). The CDR3 runs 14 residues. The ends were cut back, 2 bases at V and 0 bases at J, with 10 bases in the middle. CDR3 sequence reads: CAWSTGPLNTEAFF. CDR3 sequence (DNA): TGTGCCTGGAGTACGGGACCGCTGAACACTGAAGCTTTCTTT. Supplemented by reference TRBV30 and TRBJ1-1, the full variable domain reads SQTIHQWPATLVQPVGSPLSLECTVEGTSNPNLYWYRQAAGRGLQLLFYSVGIGQISSEVPQNLSASRPQDRQFILSSKKLLLSDSGFYLCAWSTGPLNTEAFFGQGTRLTVV.

The chain combines TRBV7-6 with TRBJ2-5, with D possibly matching TRBD2 (5 bases). With 8 bases removed from V and 1 base from J, the gap between germline ends came to 11 bases. Germline V gene data show CDR1 as SGHVS and CDR2 as FNYEAQ. This CDR3 has 13 residues. CDR3 nucleotides: TGTGCCAGCGGAGGCTCAGGCCAAGAGACCCAGTACTTC. Amino acid sequence: CASGGSGQETQYF.

The chain is built from TRBV28 and TRBJ1-1; no definite D call. The V gene lost 10 bases and the J gene lost 0 bases, with 6 bases spanning the gap. CDR1 is MDHEN and CDR2 is SYDVKM in the germline V gene. This CDR3 region has 11 residues. CDR3 residues: CATGVNTEAFF. DNA of the CDR3: TGTGCCACCGGGGTGAACACTGAAGCTTTCTTT.

The chain combines TRBV11-2 with TRBJ1-1; D is ambiguous. V shed 5 bases and J shed 6 bases, with 10 bases lying between them. CDR1 and CDR2 (germline): SGHAT, FQNNGV. This CDR3 region has 12 residues. CDR3 DNA: TGTGCCAGCAGCCGAGTCCTCGCTGAAGCTTTCTTT. Its protein is CASSRVLAEAFF.

This chain joins TRBV20-1 and TRBJ1-5; D remains ambiguous. This CDR3 contains 15 residues. With 6 bases removed from V and 0 bases from J, the gap between germline ends came to 15 bases. Looked up from germline, CDR1 is DFQATT and CDR2 is SNEGSKA (reference sequence). The CDR3 DNA is TGCAGTGCCGGTACGGTCGAGGCTAGCAATCAGCCCCAGCATTTT. It codes for CSAGTVEASNQPQHF.